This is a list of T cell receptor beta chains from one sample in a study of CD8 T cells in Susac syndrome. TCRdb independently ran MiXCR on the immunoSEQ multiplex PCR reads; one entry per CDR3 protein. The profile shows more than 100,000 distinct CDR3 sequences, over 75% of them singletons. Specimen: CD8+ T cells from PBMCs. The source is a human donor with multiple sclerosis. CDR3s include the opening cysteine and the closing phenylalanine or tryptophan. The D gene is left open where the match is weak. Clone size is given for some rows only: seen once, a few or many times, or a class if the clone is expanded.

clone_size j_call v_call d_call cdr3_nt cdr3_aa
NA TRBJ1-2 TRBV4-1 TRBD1 TGCGCCAGCAGCCCTAACCCGGGACAGGGTTACGGCTACACCTTC CASSPNPGQGYGYTF
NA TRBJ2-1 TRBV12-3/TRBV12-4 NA TGTGCCAGCAGCCGCCCGGGCGATAGGGGCAATGAGCAGTTCTTC CASSRPGDRGNEQFF
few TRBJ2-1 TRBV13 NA TGTGCCAGCAGCTTAGATTACAATGAGCAGTTCTTC CASSLDYNEQFF
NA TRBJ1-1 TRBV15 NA TGTGCCACCAGCAGTAAGAATGGGGGGCTGGGGGACACTGAAGCTTTCTTT CATSSKNGGLGDTEAFF
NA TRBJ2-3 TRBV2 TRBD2 TGTGCCAGCAGTGTCGGGACTAGCGGGGGGACCACTAGCACAGATACGCAGTATTTT CASSVGTSGGTTSTDTQYF
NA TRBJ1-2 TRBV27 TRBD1 TGTGCCAGCAGAACAGCCCCCGGGACAGGGGACTATGGCTACACCTTC CASRTAPGTGDYGYTF
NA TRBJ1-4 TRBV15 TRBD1 TGTGCCACCAGCAGAGTCAGGGGGCTCGGGGAAAAACTGTTTTTT CATSRVRGLGEKLFF
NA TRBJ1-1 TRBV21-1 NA TGTGCCAGCAGCAATGGAAGGGGTCTCGTACTGGTGGCTTTCTTT CASSNGRGLVLVAFF
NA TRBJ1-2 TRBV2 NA TGTGCCAGCAGTGAACCACAGGCCCGTCGTGGCTACACCTTC CASSEPQARRGYTF
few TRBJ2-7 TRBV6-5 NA TGTGCCAGCAGTTACGGGGGTGATCACTACGAGCAGTACTTC CASSYGGDHYEQYF
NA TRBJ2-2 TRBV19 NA TGTGCCAGTATCCAGGACACCGGGGAGCTGTTTTTT CASIQDTGELFF
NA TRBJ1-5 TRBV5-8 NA TGTGCCAGCAGCTTGGAAGGGGTGGGGAATCAGCCCCAGCATTTT CASSLEGVGNQPQHF
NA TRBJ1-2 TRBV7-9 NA TGTGCCAGCAGCTTAATGACGGGAGACAGCCACTTC CASSLMTGDSHF
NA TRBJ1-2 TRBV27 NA TGTGCCAGCAGTTTAGGTGGGGAATGGGGCTACACCTTC CASSLGGEWGYTF
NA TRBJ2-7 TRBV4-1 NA TGCGCCAGCAGCCTTCGCAACAGTCTTTACGAGCAGTACTTC CASSLRNSLYEQYF
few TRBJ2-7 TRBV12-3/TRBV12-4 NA TGTGCCAGCAGTTTAGCGCTGGGGTTAGCCTACGAGCAGTACTTC CASSLALGLAYEQYF
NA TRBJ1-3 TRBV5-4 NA TGTGCCAGCAGCTTGGAGTCAGGCGGAAACACCATATATTTT CASSLESGGNTIYF
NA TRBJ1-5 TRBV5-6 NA TGTGCCAGCAGCTTAATGCGGGTACCAGGTCAGCCCCAGCATTTT CASSLMRVPGQPQHF
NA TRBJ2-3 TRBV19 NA TGTGCCAGTAGCCCCTCAGGATATCGCACAGATACGCAGTATTTT CASSPSGYRTDTQYF
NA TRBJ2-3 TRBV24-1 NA TGTGCCACCAGTGAGACTGGACTGACATCGATGCAGTATTTT CATSETGLTSMQYF
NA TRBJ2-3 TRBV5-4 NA TGTGCCAGCAGCGACCCTTGGGGGTACCATGAGGCTAGCACAGATACGCAGTATTTT CASSDPWGYHEASTDTQYF
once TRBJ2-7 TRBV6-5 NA TGTGCCAGCAGTTACTCACAGCCCGCTGGGGACGAGCAGTACTTC CASSYSQPAGDEQYF
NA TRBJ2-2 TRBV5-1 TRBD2 TGCGCCAGCAACGGGGGGAGAGGCACCGGGGAGCTGTTTTTT CASNGGRGTGELFF
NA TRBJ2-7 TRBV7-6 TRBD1 TGTGCCAGCAGGGGGACAGGGGAGGCGTACTTC CASRGTGEAYF
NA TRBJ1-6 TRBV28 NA TGTGCCAGCAGCTGGAGGGGAGGCAGTTCACCCCTCCACTTT CASSWRGGSSPLHF
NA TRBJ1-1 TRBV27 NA TGTGCCAGCAGTACGCGGACATTAAAGCGCACTGAAGCTTTCTTT CASSTRTLKRTEAFF
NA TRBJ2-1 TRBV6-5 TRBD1 TGTGCCAGCAGTCCCCTAGGGGGCGATTACAATGAGCAGTTCTTC CASSPLGGDYNEQFF
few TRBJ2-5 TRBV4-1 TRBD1 TGCGCCAGCAGCCAACTGGGACAGGGAGAGACCCAGTACTTC CASSQLGQGETQYF
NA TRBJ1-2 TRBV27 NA TGTGCCAGCAGTTTTGGGGGGGAGGTTAACTATGGCTACACCTTC CASSFGGEVNYGYTF
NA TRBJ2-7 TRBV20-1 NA TGCAGTGCTAGAGATTTACAGAGTGTATACGAGCAGTACTTC CSARDLQSVYEQYF
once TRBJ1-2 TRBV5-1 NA TGCGCCAGCAGCTCCGGGGGCGGGGCAGGACACTATGGCTACACCTTC CASSSGGGAGHYGYTF
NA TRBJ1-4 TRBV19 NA TGTGCCAGTCTCCTATCGACTCGGGCAGGAGCTGAAAAACTGTTTTTT CASLLSTRAGAEKLFF
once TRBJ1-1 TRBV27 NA TGTGCCAGCCTGGGGGGCACTGAAGCTTTCTTT CASLGGTEAFF
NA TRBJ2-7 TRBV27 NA TGTGCCAGCAGTTTAACTCCGACCTACGAGCAGTACTTC CASSLTPTYEQYF
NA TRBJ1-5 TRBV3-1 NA TGTGCCAGCAGCCAAGGGACGGAAGGCAATCAGCCCCAGCATTTT CASSQGTEGNQPQHF
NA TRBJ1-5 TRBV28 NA TGTGCCAGCAGTTTATTCCTTGAGGTGGTGGATCTGAAGCCCCAGCATTTT CASSLFLEVVDLKPQHF
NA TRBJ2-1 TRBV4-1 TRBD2 TGCGCCAGCAGCCTCGACATTAGCGGGAGCTCCTACAATGAGCAGTTCTTC CASSLDISGSSYNEQFF
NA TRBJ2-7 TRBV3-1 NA TGTGCCAGCAGCCAAGACTCATCATACGAGCAGTACTTC CASSQDSSYEQYF
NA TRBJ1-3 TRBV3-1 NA TGTGCCAGCAGCCAAGATCGGTTGGGTGGAAACACCATATATTTT CASSQDRLGGNTIYF
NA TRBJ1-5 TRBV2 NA TGTGCCAGCAGTCCGGGCCGGGAGGGCAATCAGCCCCAGCATTTT CASSPGREGNQPQHF
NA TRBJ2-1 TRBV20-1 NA TGCAGTGCTACAACGGATAGCGTCCCCCACAATGAGCAGTTCTTC CSATTDSVPHNEQFF
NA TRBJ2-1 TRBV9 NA TGTGCCAGCAGCTCAGAGGGGTACGGCAATGAGCAGTTCTTC CASSSEGYGNEQFF
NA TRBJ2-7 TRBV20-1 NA TGCAGTGCTAGAAAAGGGACCACCTATAGGAACGAGCAGTACTTC CSARKGTTYRNEQYF
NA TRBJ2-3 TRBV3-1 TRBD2 TGTGCCAGCAGCCAACCCCGGACTAGCGGGAGGGTTAAAGATACGCAGTATTTT CASSQPRTSGRVKDTQYF
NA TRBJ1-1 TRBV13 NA TGTGCCAGCAGCCCGGCGTGGGGAATTGGGTACACTGAAGCTTTCTTT CASSPAWGIGYTEAFF
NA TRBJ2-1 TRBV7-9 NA TGTGCCAGCAGTTTCGGGGACCCATCCTACAATGAGCAGTTCTTC CASSFGDPSYNEQFF
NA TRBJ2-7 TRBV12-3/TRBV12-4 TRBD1 TGTGCCAGCAGCCGCGGGACAGGGGCCCGGGGCGAGCAGTACTTC CASSRGTGARGEQYF